This T cell receptor (beta chain) was captured in a study of T cells in localized non-small cell lung cancer. Assay: immunoSEQ multiplex PCR; the TCRdb copy retains only in-frame clones and omits some. In the table there are 48,000 or so clones, 60% to 80% of which are singletons. The V end lost 0 bases, the J end lost 6 bases, and 7 bases lay between the germline ends. The CDR3 totals 14 residues. The V gene's germline CDR1 is SGHNT and CDR2 YYREEE (reference sequence). Whole-study findings and limits: Sequencing involved a lone tumor region, leaving heterogeneity possible.

About this clone: As yet, its antigen is unknown.

The V and J genes are TRBV5-4 and TRBJ1-6; D remains ambiguous. The sequenced sample was peripheral blood, obtained before any cancer treatment. The origin of this receptor is a man aged 35-75 years with stage I squamous cell lung carcinoma. Here the CDR3 DNA reads TGTGCCAGCAGCTTGGAGGCAGTTAATTCACCCCTCCACTTT. Translated: CASSLEAVNSPLHF.